This TCR beta chain was captured in a study of regulatory T cells in long-lasting Graves disease. Investigators prepared the TCR beta libraries by applying iRepertoire HTBI primers and Arm-PCR of CDR3 regions. TCRdb re-analysed the multiplex PCR reads in MiXCR, keeping a single row per CDR3 protein. The profile shows about 450,000 distinct CDR3 sequences, about 15% of them singletons. The CDR3 is made up of 15 amino acids. V gave up 5 bases and J gave up 0 bases, with 11 bases separating them. Germline loops: CDR1 LNHDA, CDR2 SQIVND (reference sequence). Time point: newly diagnosed GD, antithyroid drugs for less than 3 months. There was RNA extracted from PBMCs, and the TCR library was made from it. These data also formed part of another study, on T cells in Graves' hyperthyroidism and ophthalmopathy. That study reports: Any patient presenting with uncontrolled infection, other autoimmune disease, pregnancy or lactation was left out. HTBI primers drove first-round RT-PCR of the TCR CDR3.

J is TRBJ2-1 and V is TRBV19; D uncertain. The receptor was derived from a young woman with Graves disease. The source was peripheral blood mononuclear cells (PBMCs), collected at new diagnosis, from a patient treated with antithyroid drugs. The CDR3 loop is CASSWRHSSYNEQFF. The CDR3 DNA sequence: TGTGCCAGTAGTTGGCGTCATAGCTCCTACAATGAGCAGTTCTTC.